These T cell receptor beta chains were read from a single sample in a study of regulatory T cells in long-lasting Graves disease. MiXCR was run by TCRdb on the multiplex PCR reads, yielding one entry per CDR3 protein. The profile shows 400,000 to 500,000 distinct CDR3 sequences, 16% of them singletons. This same sample was also taken into another study, of T cells in Graves' hyperthyroidism and ophthalmopathy.

The input for sequencing was peripheral blood mononuclear cells (PBMCs), taken at new diagnosis, from a patient treated with antithyroid drugs. The receptors here all came from a woman aged 18-29 years with Graves disease. Both conserved end residues are trimmed from each CDR3. Each record gives: V gene, CDR3 protein.

TRBV2 | ASSENRELYNEQF
TRBV3-1 | ASSQDPTSYEQY
TRBV12-3/TRBV12-4 | ASSFYGLGRVGEQF
TRBV11-2 | ASSLVASGETQY
TRBV10-3 | AISEPDMNTEAF
TRBV29-1 | SVGTGGITGELF
TRBV9 | ASSGGLAFQETQY
TRBV9 | ASSSVERDLNEQF
TRBV5-5 | ASSSHLLNTEAF
TRBV5-6 | ASSPASGPSYEQY
TRBV7-9 | ATRGFLANEQF
TRBV5-1 | ASSLGASRGEPQH
TRBV28 | ASSLGVRTREKLF
TRBV6-1 | AISENRGLTDTQY
TRBV9 | ASSVTPGGETQY
TRBV7-6 | ASSLATDPGQGILGTEAF
TRBV20-1 | SIYIMEESSYNEQF
TRBV29-1 | SVSNRGEAF
TRBV6-2/TRBV6-3 | ASDSSNHEQY
TRBV28 | ASSSTIYEQY
TRBV10-3 | AISESTGGNQPQH
TRBV11-2 | ASSLASGLAGANEQF
TRBV7-6 | ASSLSSAFGTDTQY
TRBV29-1 | SVEINNEQF
TRBV9 | TSSVGSRFAGELF
TRBV5-8 | ASSFIRNEKLF
TRBV5-1 | ASSWDKEDYGYT
TRBV5-1 | ASSLTAIGHGELF
TRBV7-8 | ASSLGDRGFGELF
TRBV29-1 | SVATERNTEAF
TRBV2 | ASMRTGRGATNEKLF
TRBV28 | ASSSSGSETQY
TRBV30 | AWKRDRGYTEAF
TRBV6-2/TRBV6-3 | ASKRTGETYEQY
TRBV6-1 | ASELDTDEQF
TRBV28 | ASSPDSMGSMY
TRBV19 | ASSIGGRSYNEQF
TRBV4-1 | ASSRPGNTEAF
TRBV6-1 | ASRTGTKKWGTQY
TRBV5-1 | ASSSGHYNEQF
TRBV29-1 | SASGGTGYSPRTDTQY
TRBV5-4 | ASSLKGGSGSKY
TRBV7-9 | ASSLLRNQETQY
TRBV7-8 | ASSEPVAIGEQY
TRBV7-9 | ASSSTGTGSYEQY
TRBV7-2 | ASSSRTGTNEKLF
TRBV5-6 | ASSLTGETNEKLF
TRBV6-1 | ATSGVLGDTQY
TRBV7-9 | ASSMGDGQETQY
TRBV13 | ASSYGSGTSGSSTDTQY
TRBV28 | ASSGPGGAKTYEQY
TRBV29-1 | SVLTPGLSFNEQF
TRBV29-1 | SVRNRDRVYEQY
TRBV15 | ATSRDGGARDGYT
TRBV24-1 | ATKLIDRTNTGELF